This T cell receptor beta chain was obtained from a study of T cell responses to AZD1222 COVID-19 vaccine. Turning to the study itself: The analysis combined second doses at about 4 or about 12 weeks.

This clone occurred a few times. Its antigen is undetermined. TCRdb's copy holds only in-frame clones and misses some; the assay was immunoSEQ multiplex PCR. The data show approximately 100,000 clones, with roughly 87% seen just once and 4.5% to 6.5% held by the top ten. The J segment lost 0 bases and the V segment lost 7 bases, leaving 11 bases of the junction unmatched. There are 17 residues in the CDR3. Germline loops: CDR1 SQVTM, CDR2 ANQGSEA. Notes on the study in general: Scientists sampled the repertoires only once the peak T cell response had passed. Only five or six people who got AZD1222 tested seropositive at baseline. Most donors were white British, females outnumbered males, and clonal diversity was possibly underestimated.

The sequencing used peripheral blood, collected on day 0 of AZD1222 vaccination. The clonotype was recovered from an adult in good health. The chain recombines TRBV29-1 with TRBJ2-1, with 11 bases aligning to TRBD2. As DNA, the CDR3 is TGCAGCGGAATTAGCGGGGGGGCCACAGGCTCCTACAATGAGCAGTTCTTC. Translated, it gives CSGISGGATGSYNEQFF.